A selection of T cell receptor beta chains follows, all from one sample in a study of shared clonotypes between healthy human individuals. Clones were sequenced by immunoSEQ multiplex PCR, and TCRdb holds only the in-frame ones, with some missing. The sample consists of 1.5 million to 1.9 million clones, 98% of them appearing once. Specimen: naive CD4+ T cells sorted from blood. The receptors were sampled from a man aged 30-40 years in good health. CDR3s include the opening cysteine and the closing phenylalanine or tryptophan. A D gene is named only where the DNA matches it firmly. Rows may omit the clone size; those that give it use once, few, many or a size class.

len: 13; d_gene: TRBD2; v_gene: TRBV9; abundance: -; j_gene: TRBJ2-5; CDR3nt: TGTGCCAGCAGCGTAGAACTAGCGGCCACCCAGTACTTC; CDR3aa: CASSVELAATQYF
len: 16; d_gene: -; v_gene: TRBV9; abundance: -; j_gene: TRBJ2-3; CDR3nt: TGTGCCAGCAGCCCGCCCAGGGGGGAGGGCCGAGATACGCAGTATTTT; CDR3aa: CASSPPRGEGRDTQYF
len: 11; d_gene: -; v_gene: TRBV9; abundance: -; j_gene: TRBJ2-1; CDR3nt: TGTGCCAGCGGTAATGTGGTTGGGCAGTTCTTC; CDR3aa: CASGNVVGQFF
len: 13; d_gene: -; v_gene: TRBV9; abundance: -; j_gene: TRBJ2-1; CDR3nt: TGTGCCAGCAGCGCCCGGAATTACAATGAGCAGTTCTTC; CDR3aa: CASSARNYNEQFF
len: 16; d_gene: -; v_gene: TRBV5-4; abundance: -; j_gene: TRBJ1-2; CDR3nt: TGTGCCAGCAGCTTAGGGACACCCGCTCTACCCTATGGCTACACCTTC; CDR3aa: CASSLGTPALPYGYTF
len: 14; d_gene: -; v_gene: TRBV2; abundance: -; j_gene: TRBJ2-5; CDR3nt: TGTGCCAGCGGTGGGCGAGCGAACCAAGAGACCCAGTACTTC; CDR3aa: CASGGRANQETQYF
len: 11; d_gene: -; v_gene: TRBV11-3; abundance: -; j_gene: TRBJ2-1; CDR3nt: TGTGCCAGCAGCGCCTACGATGAGCAGTTCTTC; CDR3aa: CASSAYDEQFF
len: 11; d_gene: TRBD1; v_gene: TRBV6-5; abundance: -; j_gene: TRBJ2-3; CDR3nt: TGTGCCAGCAGTGGAGACAGGGGGCAGTATTTT; CDR3aa: CASSGDRGQYF
len: 13; d_gene: -; v_gene: TRBV21-1; abundance: once; j_gene: TRBJ2-3; CDR3nt: TGTGCCAGCAGCAAAACTGTCACAGATACGCAGTATTTT; CDR3aa: CASSKTVTDTQYF
len: 15; d_gene: TRBD1; v_gene: TRBV7-9; abundance: -; j_gene: TRBJ2-5; CDR3nt: TGTGCCAGCAGCTTTCCCGGACAGGGACAAGAGACCCAGTACTTC; CDR3aa: CASSFPGQGQETQYF
len: 14; d_gene: -; v_gene: TRBV2; abundance: -; j_gene: TRBJ1-2; CDR3nt: TGTGCCAGCAGTGGGACAACCCTTAACTATGGCTACACCTTC; CDR3aa: CASSGTTLNYGYTF
len: 17; d_gene: TRBD2; v_gene: TRBV5-5; abundance: -; j_gene: TRBJ2-1; CDR3nt: TGTGCCAGCAGCTTGGAGGTAGCGGGACCTTCCTACAATGAGCAGTTCTTC; CDR3aa: CASSLEVAGPSYNEQFF
len: 13; d_gene: -; v_gene: TRBV7-2; abundance: -; j_gene: TRBJ2-3; CDR3nt: TGTGCCAGCAGGAATACTGGTGTAGATACGCAGTATTTT; CDR3aa: CASRNTGVDTQYF
len: 16; d_gene: TRBD2; v_gene: TRBV9; abundance: -; j_gene: TRBJ2-7; CDR3nt: TGTGCCAGCAGCGTAGGCGCGGGAGGGATCTCCTACGAGCAGTACTTC; CDR3aa: CASSVGAGGISYEQYF
len: 15; d_gene: TRBD2; v_gene: TRBV4-3; abundance: -; j_gene: TRBJ2-7; CDR3nt: TGCGCCAGCAGCCGCAGGACTAGCGGGGGCTACGAGCAGTACTTC; CDR3aa: CASSRRTSGGYEQYF
len: 15; d_gene: TRBD1; v_gene: TRBV9; abundance: -; j_gene: TRBJ2-3; CDR3nt: TGTGCCAGCAGCGTCGATGGACAGGGCACAGATACGCAGTATTTT; CDR3aa: CASSVDGQGTDTQYF
len: 14; d_gene: TRBD1; v_gene: TRBV6-1; abundance: -; j_gene: TRBJ2-3; CDR3nt: TGTGCCAGCAGTTGGACAGGCGGCACAGATACGCAGTATTTT; CDR3aa: CASSWTGGTDTQYF
len: 16; d_gene: TRBD1; v_gene: TRBV4-3; abundance: -; j_gene: TRBJ2-1; CDR3nt: TGCGCCAGCAGCCAAGACACGGGGACAGTTTACAATGAGCAGTTCTTC; CDR3aa: CASSQDTGTVYNEQFF
len: 20; d_gene: TRBD1; v_gene: TRBV4-1; abundance: -; j_gene: TRBJ2-2; CDR3nt: TGCGCCAGCAGCGACCCGCCGGGACAGGGAGTTGGTGTAAGGACCGGGGAGCTGTTTTTT; CDR3aa: CASSDPPGQGVGVRTGELFF
len: 17; d_gene: TRBD1; v_gene: TRBV11-2; abundance: -; j_gene: TRBJ2-3; CDR3nt: TGTGCCAGCAGCCAGGGCGTGGCAGGGGGCCTGGCAGATACGCAGTATTTT; CDR3aa: CASSQGVAGGLADTQYF
len: 17; d_gene: -; v_gene: TRBV19; abundance: -; j_gene: TRBJ2-7; CDR3nt: TGTGCCAGTAGTCTCCTTGTACCCTTGGGTATAACCTACGAGCAGTACTTC; CDR3aa: CASSLLVPLGITYEQYF
len: 16; d_gene: TRBD2; v_gene: TRBV9; abundance: -; j_gene: TRBJ2-1; CDR3nt: TGTGCCAGTAGCCCGCTAGCGGGAGGTCCTTTTAATGAGCAGTTCTTC; CDR3aa: CASSPLAGGPFNEQFF
len: 18; d_gene: TRBD1; v_gene: TRBV19; abundance: -; j_gene: TRBJ2-6; CDR3nt: TGTGCCAGTAGTATTGGGGACAGGTGGTCCCGTGGGGCCAACGTCCTGACTTTC; CDR3aa: CASSIGDRWSRGANVLTF
len: 15; d_gene: -; v_gene: TRBV6-1; abundance: -; j_gene: TRBJ1-5; CDR3nt: TGTGCCAGCAGCGCATCGGTCGACGGGAATCAGCCCCAGCATTTT; CDR3aa: CASSASVDGNQPQHF